These T cell receptor beta chains were read from a single sample in a study of cytomegalovirus exposure and HLA in healthy donors. TCRdb's copy holds only in-frame clones and misses some; the assay was immunoSEQ multiplex PCR. Of 130,000 to 150,000 clones in the sample, 60% to 80% were seen once. The sample consisted of PBMCs. The receptor source for this set is a woman aged 40 to 50 in good health and CMV-seropositive. Both conserved end residues are part of each CDR3. Fields, in order: V gene, clone size, D gene, J gene, CDR3 protein, CDR3 DNA. A D gene is named only where the DNA matches it firmly. Part of the rows lack a size; the others show once, few, many or a class for expanded clones.

V gene: TRBV13
clone size: -
D gene: TRBD2
J gene: TRBJ2-7
CDR3 protein: CASSPRLGSGGEHYYEQYF
CDR3 DNA: TGTGCCAGCAGCCCACGACTCGGGAGCGGGGGGGAACATTACTACGAGCAGTACTTC

V gene: TRBV6-1
clone size: -
D gene: TRBD1
J gene: TRBJ2-2
CDR3 protein: CASSDGDRNTGELFF
CDR3 DNA: TGTGCCAGCAGTGACGGGGACAGGAACACCGGGGAGCTGTTTTTT

V gene: TRBV2
clone size: -
D gene: TRBD1
J gene: TRBJ2-7
CDR3 protein: CASRRQGGGEQYF
CDR3 DNA: TGTGCCAGCAGGCGACAGGGGGGGGGCGAGCAGTACTTC

V gene: TRBV6-6
clone size: -
D gene: -
J gene: TRBJ2-5
CDR3 protein: CASSRSFAGETQYF
CDR3 DNA: TGTGCCAGCAGTCGTTCCTTTGCCGGGGAGACCCAGTACTTC

V gene: TRBV5-1
clone size: few
D gene: -
J gene: TRBJ2-3
CDR3 protein: CASSLEGGQYF
CDR3 DNA: TGCGCCAGCAGCTTGGAAGGGGGGCAGTATTTT

V gene: TRBV25-1
clone size: -
D gene: -
J gene: TRBJ1-1
CDR3 protein: CASSEFGVSIPTEAFF
CDR3 DNA: TGTGCCAGCAGTGAATTTGGAGTTTCGATACCTACTGAAGCTTTCTTT

V gene: TRBV6-5
clone size: -
D gene: -
J gene: TRBJ1-1
CDR3 protein: CASKQTGNTEAFF
CDR3 DNA: TGTGCCAGCAAACAGACAGGGAACACTGAAGCTTTCTTT

V gene: TRBV10-1
clone size: -
D gene: -
J gene: TRBJ2-3
CDR3 protein: CASSVSYTDTQYF
CDR3 DNA: TGCGCCAGCAGTGTATCCTACACAGATACGCAGTATTTT

V gene: TRBV20-1
clone size: -
D gene: -
J gene: TRBJ2-7
CDR3 protein: CSASSQCEQYF
CDR3 DNA: TGCAGTGCTAGTTCCCAGTGCGAGCAGTACTTC

V gene: TRBV6-6
clone size: few
D gene: -
J gene: TRBJ1-6
CDR3 protein: CASSFPGTKVSSLHF
CDR3 DNA: TGTGCCAGCAGTTTTCCGGGGACAAAAGTGTCGTCCCTCCACTTT

V gene: TRBV5-1
clone size: -
D gene: -
J gene: TRBJ1-2
CDR3 protein: CASSSSGAGPYGYTF
CDR3 DNA: TGCGCCAGCAGCTCCTCAGGGGCCGGTCCCTATGGCTACACCTTC

V gene: TRBV5-6
clone size: -
D gene: TRBD1
J gene: TRBJ1-6
CDR3 protein: CASSTGQVSYNSPLHF
CDR3 DNA: TGTGCCAGCAGCACTGGACAGGTTAGCTATAATTCACCCCTCCACTTT

V gene: TRBV7-9
clone size: few
D gene: -
J gene: TRBJ2-3
CDR3 protein: CASSLGGEGSDTQYF
CDR3 DNA: TGTGCCAGCAGTCTAGGGGGAGAGGGATCAGATACGCAGTATTTT

V gene: TRBV18
clone size: -
D gene: -
J gene: TRBJ1-4
CDR3 protein: CASSPRGRDEKLFF
CDR3 DNA: TGTGCCAGCTCACCACGGGGGCGAGATGAAAAACTGTTTTTT

V gene: TRBV28
clone size: -
D gene: TRBD1
J gene: TRBJ1-1
CDR3 protein: CASSLPGTAKNTEAFF
CDR3 DNA: TGTGCCAGCAGTTTACCGGGGACAGCAAAGAACACTGAAGCTTTCTTT

V gene: TRBV7-7
clone size: -
D gene: -
J gene: TRBJ2-1
CDR3 protein: CASSLGQGYSNEQFF
CDR3 DNA: TGTGCCAGCAGCTTAGGGCAGGGGTATAGTAATGAGCAGTTCTTC

V gene: TRBV15
clone size: -
D gene: TRBD1
J gene: TRBJ2-5
CDR3 protein: CATSRGQGGRETQYF
CDR3 DNA: TGTGCCACCAGCAGAGGACAGGGGGGGCGGGAGACCCAGTACTTC

V gene: TRBV6-1
clone size: -
D gene: -
J gene: TRBJ2-3
CDR3 protein: CASRYTSTDTQYF
CDR3 DNA: TGTGCCAGCCGCTATACTAGCACAGATACGCAGTATTTT